This TCR beta chain originates from a study of T-cell memory formation after mild COVID-19. This CDR3 has 14 amino acids. The germline CDR1 and CDR2 sequences are LNHDA and SQIVND (reference sequence). J was trimmed by 1 base and V by 6 bases; bases with no gene match: 4. MiXCR, run by TCRdb on the 5' RACE reads, gives a single entry per CDR3 protein. Of around 130,000 distinct CDR3 sequences listed, more than 15% are singletons. The sample taken for sequencing was PBMCs or a T cell subset sorted from them (not recorded which). The gene calls are TRBV19 and TRBJ2-7; 9 nucleotides align to TRBD1. The TCR originated in an adult woman who had mild COVID-19 (a few samples of this study predate the infection). Cell type and time point are not known. The CDR3 DNA sequence: TGTGCCAGTAGACGAGGGACAGGGTCCTACGAGCAGTACTTC. Its protein is CASRRGTGSYEQYF.